Listed below are T cell receptor beta chains from one sample, sequenced in a study of T and B cells in COVID-19 patients. TCRdb reanalysed the multiplex PCR reads using MiXCR and keeps one entry per CDR3 protein. The data hold 7,000 or so distinct CDR3 sequences, with 20% to 30% observed a single time. Material: blood. The receptor set was obtained from a human donor with active COVID-19. CDR3s include the opening cysteine and the closing phenylalanine or tryptophan. D genes are given only for firm matches. Only part of the rows carry a size: once, few, many, or a class if the clone is expanded.

CDR3nt: TGCAGTGCGATCGGACTAGCGGGAGGCGGGACCGGGGAGCTGTTTTTT
CDR3aa: CSAIGLAGGGTGELFF
v_gene: TRBV20-1
abundance: NA
j_gene: TRBJ2-2
d_gene: TRBD2

CDR3nt: TGCGCCAGCAGCTTTGACCTATCCTCTGGGGCCAACGTCCTGACTTTC
CDR3aa: CASSFDLSSGANVLTF
v_gene: TRBV5-1
abundance: few
j_gene: TRBJ2-6
d_gene: NA

CDR3nt: TGTGCCACCTCCCGGGACGAATCCTACGAGCAGTACTTC
CDR3aa: CATSRDESYEQYF
v_gene: TRBV19
abundance: medium-sized
j_gene: TRBJ2-7
d_gene: NA

CDR3nt: TGCGCCAGCAGCTTGGGCACATCCTACAATGAGCAGTTCTTC
CDR3aa: CASSLGTSYNEQFF
v_gene: TRBV5-1
abundance: NA
j_gene: TRBJ2-1
d_gene: NA

CDR3nt: TGTGCCAGCAGTTCGGAGGAGACCCAGTACTTC
CDR3aa: CASSSEETQYF
v_gene: TRBV12-3/TRBV12-4
abundance: few
j_gene: TRBJ2-5
d_gene: NA

CDR3nt: TGTGCCAGCAGTGAAACGCGAGCAACTAATGAAAAACTGTTTTTT
CDR3aa: CASSETRATNEKLFF
v_gene: TRBV6-1
abundance: medium-sized
j_gene: TRBJ1-4
d_gene: NA

CDR3nt: TGCGCCAGCAGCTTCCGGGGGGCTTCGGGAGATACGCAGTATTTT
CDR3aa: CASSFRGASGDTQYF
v_gene: TRBV5-1
abundance: NA
j_gene: TRBJ2-3
d_gene: NA

CDR3nt: TGTGCCAGCAGCCCTCGGGGGCCTGGGGCCAACGTCCTGACTTTC
CDR3aa: CASSPRGPGANVLTF
v_gene: TRBV11-1
abundance: NA
j_gene: TRBJ2-6
d_gene: NA

CDR3nt: TGCGCCAGCAGCTCCAATGCCTTTTCGGAGACCCAGTACTTC
CDR3aa: CASSSNAFSETQYF
v_gene: TRBV5-1
abundance: NA
j_gene: TRBJ2-5
d_gene: NA

CDR3nt: TGTGCCAGCAGCTTAAGAGGTCAGAAGAACACTGAAGCTTTCTTT
CDR3aa: CASSLRGQKNTEAFF
v_gene: TRBV11-3
abundance: NA
j_gene: TRBJ1-1
d_gene: NA

CDR3nt: TGTGCCAGCAGCCACGGCCCAAGCGATACGCAGTATTTT
CDR3aa: CASSHGPSDTQYF
v_gene: TRBV14
abundance: NA
j_gene: TRBJ2-3
d_gene: NA

CDR3nt: TGTGCCAGTAGTGAGGGGCGGGAGACCGGGGAGCTGTTTTTT
CDR3aa: CASSEGRETGELFF
v_gene: TRBV19
abundance: NA
j_gene: TRBJ2-2
d_gene: TRBD2

CDR3nt: TGTGCCAGCAGCTTAGGTTCGGGGTCTGGGGCCAACGTCCTGACTTTC
CDR3aa: CASSLGSGSGANVLTF
v_gene: TRBV7-2
abundance: few
j_gene: TRBJ2-6
d_gene: NA